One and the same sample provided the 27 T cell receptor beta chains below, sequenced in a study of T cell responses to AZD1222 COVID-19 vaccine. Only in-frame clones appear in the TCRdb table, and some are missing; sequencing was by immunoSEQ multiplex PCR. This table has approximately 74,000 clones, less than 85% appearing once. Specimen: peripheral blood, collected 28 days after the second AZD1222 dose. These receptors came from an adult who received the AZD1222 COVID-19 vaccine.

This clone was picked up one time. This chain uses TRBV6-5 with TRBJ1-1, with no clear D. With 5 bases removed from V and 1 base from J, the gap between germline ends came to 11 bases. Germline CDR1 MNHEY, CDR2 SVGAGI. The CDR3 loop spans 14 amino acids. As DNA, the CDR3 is TGTGCCAGCAGTACAACTTGGGGGAACACTGAAGCTTTCTTT. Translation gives CASSTTWGNTEAFF.

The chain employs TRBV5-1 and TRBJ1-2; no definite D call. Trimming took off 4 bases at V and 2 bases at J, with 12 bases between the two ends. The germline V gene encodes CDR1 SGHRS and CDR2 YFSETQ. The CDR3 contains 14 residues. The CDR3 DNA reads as TGCGCCAGCAGCCCCAAGGGAGGGAACTATGGCTACACCTTC. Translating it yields CASSPKGGNYGYTF.

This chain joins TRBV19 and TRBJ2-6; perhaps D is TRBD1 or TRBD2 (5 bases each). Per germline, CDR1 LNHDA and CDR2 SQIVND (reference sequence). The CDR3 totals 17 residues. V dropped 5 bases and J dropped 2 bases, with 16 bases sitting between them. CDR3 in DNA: TGTGCCAGTAGTGAGAGGGGATCCGGTGCTGGGGCCAACGTCCTGACTTTC. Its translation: CASSERGSGAGANVLTF.

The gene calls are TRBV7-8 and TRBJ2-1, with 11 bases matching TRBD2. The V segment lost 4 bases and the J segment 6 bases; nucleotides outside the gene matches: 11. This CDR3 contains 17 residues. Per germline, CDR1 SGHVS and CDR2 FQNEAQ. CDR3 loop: CASSSGTGLADGNEQFF. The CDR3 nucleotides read TGTGCCAGCAGCTCTGGTACGGGACTAGCGGATGGCAATGAGCAGTTCTTC.

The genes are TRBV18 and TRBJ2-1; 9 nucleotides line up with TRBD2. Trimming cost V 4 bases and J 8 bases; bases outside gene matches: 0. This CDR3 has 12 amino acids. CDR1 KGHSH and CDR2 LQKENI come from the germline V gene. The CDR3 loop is CASSRTSDEQFF. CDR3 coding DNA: TGTGCCAGCTCACGGACTAGCGATGAGCAGTTCTTC.

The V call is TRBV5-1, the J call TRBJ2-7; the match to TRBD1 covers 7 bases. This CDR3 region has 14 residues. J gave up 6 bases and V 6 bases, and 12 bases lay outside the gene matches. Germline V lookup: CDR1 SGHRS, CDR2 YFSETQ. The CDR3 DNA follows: TGCGCCAGCAACCCCGGGACAGCCGGGGTCGAGCAGTACTTC. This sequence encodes CASNPGTAGVEQYF. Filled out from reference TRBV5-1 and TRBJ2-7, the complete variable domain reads KAGVTQTPRYLIKTRGQQVTLSCSPISGHRSVSWYQQTPGQGLQFLFEYFSETQRNKGNFPGRFSGRQFSNSRSEMNVSTLELGDSALYLCASNPGTAGVEQYFGPGTRLTVT.

CDR3 nucleotides: TGTGCCAGCAGCTACCTAGGACAGGGAGGAAACATTCAGTACTTC. Its protein is CASSYLGQGGNIQYF. The chain carries TRBV3-1 (or the pseudogene TRBV3-2) and TRBJ2-4; 8 bases match TRBD1. The CDR3 contains 15 residues. Trimming at V came to 5 bases and at J to 6 bases, leaving 9 bases not matched to a gene. The germline V gene has CDR1 LGHDT and CDR2 YNNKEL (reference sequence).

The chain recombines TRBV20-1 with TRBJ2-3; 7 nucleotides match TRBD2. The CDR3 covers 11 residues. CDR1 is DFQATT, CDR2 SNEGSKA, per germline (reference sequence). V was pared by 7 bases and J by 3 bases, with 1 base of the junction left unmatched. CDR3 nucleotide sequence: TGCAGTGTCGGGGGGACAGATACGCAGTATTTT. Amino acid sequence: CSVGGTDTQYF.

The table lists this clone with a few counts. CDR3 DNA sequence: TGTGCCAGCAGTTGGACCTCGGGACTCACTGAAGCTTTCTTT. Its protein is CASSWTSGLTEAFF. This chain joins TRBV6-5 and TRBJ1-1, with D perhaps matching TRBD1 (5 bases). Germline V gene sequence: CDR1 MNHEY, CDR2 SVGAGI. With 4 bases removed from V and 4 bases from J, the gap between germline ends came to 13 bases. This CDR3 is 14 amino acids long.

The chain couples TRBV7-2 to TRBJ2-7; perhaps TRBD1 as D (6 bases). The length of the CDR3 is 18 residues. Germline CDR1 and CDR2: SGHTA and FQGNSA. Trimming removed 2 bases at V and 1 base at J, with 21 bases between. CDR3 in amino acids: CASSLLVLGAAQSYEQYF. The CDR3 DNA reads TGTGCCAGCAGCTTACTAGTACTGGGGGCCGCCCAATCCTACGAGCAGTACTTC.

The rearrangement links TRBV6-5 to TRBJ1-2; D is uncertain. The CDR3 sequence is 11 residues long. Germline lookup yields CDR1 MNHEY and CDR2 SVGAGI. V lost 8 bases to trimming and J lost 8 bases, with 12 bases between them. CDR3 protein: CASLNVGGYTF. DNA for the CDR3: TGTGCCAGCCTAAACGTAGGGGGCTACACCTTC.

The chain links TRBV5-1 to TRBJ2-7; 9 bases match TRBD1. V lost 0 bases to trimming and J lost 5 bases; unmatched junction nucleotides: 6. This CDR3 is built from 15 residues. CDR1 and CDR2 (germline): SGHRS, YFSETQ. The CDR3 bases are TGCGCCAGCAGCTTGGGGACAGGGGATTTACACGAGCAGTACTTC. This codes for CASSLGTGDLHEQYF.

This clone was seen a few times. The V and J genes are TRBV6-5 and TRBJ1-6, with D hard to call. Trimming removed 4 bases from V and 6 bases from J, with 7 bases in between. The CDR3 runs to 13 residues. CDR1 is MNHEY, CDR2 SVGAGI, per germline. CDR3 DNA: TGTGCCAGCAGTTCCCGGATTAATTCACCCCTCCACTTT. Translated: CASSSRINSPLHF.

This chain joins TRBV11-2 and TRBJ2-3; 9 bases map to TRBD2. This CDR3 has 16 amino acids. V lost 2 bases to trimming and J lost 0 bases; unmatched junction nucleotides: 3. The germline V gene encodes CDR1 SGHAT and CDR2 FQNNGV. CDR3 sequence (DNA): TGTGCCAGCAGCTTACTAGCGGGGAGTAGCACAGATACGCAGTATTTT. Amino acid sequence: CASSLLAGSSTDTQYF. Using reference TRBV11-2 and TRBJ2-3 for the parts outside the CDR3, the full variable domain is EAGVAQSPRYKIIEKRQSVAFWCNPISGHATLYWYQQILGQGPKLLIQFQNNGVVDDSQLPKDRFSAERLKGVDSTLKIQPAKLEDSAVYLCASSLLAGSSTDTQYFGPGTRLTVL.

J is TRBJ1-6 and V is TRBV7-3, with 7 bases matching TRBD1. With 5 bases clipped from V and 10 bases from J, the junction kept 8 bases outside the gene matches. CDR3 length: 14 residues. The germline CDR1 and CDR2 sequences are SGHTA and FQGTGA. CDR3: CASSIGTAGSPLHF. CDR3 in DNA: TGTGCCAGCAGCATCGGGACAGCGGGGTCACCCCTCCACTTT. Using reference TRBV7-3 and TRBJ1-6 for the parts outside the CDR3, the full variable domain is GAGVSQTPSNKVTEKGKYVELRCDPISGHTALYWYRQSLGQGPEFLIYFQGTGAADDSGLPNDRFFAVRPEGSVSTLKIQRTERGDSAVYLCASSIGTAGSPLHFGNGTRLTVT.

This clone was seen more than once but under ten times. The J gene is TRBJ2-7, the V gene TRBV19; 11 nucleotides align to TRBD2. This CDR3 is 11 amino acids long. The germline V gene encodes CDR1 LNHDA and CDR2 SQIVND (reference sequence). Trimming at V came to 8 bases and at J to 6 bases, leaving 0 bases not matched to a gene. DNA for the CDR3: TGTGCCAGTGGGACTAGCGGCGAGCAGTACTTC. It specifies CASGTSGEQYF.

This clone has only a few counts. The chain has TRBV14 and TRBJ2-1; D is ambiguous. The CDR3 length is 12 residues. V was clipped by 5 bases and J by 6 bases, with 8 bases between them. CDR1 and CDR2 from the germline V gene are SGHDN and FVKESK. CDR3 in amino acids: CASSRVANEQFF. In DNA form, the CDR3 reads TGTGCCAGCAGCAGGGTTGCCAATGAGCAGTTCTTC.

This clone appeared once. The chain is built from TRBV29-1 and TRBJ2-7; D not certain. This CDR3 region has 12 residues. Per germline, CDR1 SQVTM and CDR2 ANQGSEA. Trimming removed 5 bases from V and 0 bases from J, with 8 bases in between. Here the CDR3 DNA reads TGCAGCGTTCTGGGTTACTCCTACGAGCAGTACTTC. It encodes CSVLGYSYEQYF.

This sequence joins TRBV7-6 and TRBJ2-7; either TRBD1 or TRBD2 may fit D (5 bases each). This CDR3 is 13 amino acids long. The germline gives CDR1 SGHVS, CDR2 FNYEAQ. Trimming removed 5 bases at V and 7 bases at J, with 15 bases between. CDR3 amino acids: CASSRSGTEEQYF. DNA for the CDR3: TGTGCCAGCAGCCGCAGTGGGACGGAGGAGCAGTACTTC.

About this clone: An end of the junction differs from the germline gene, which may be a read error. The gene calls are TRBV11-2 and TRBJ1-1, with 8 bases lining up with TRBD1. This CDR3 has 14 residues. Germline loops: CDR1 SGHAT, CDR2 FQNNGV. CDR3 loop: CASSSTGDVTETFF. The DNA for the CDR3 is TGTGCCAGCAGCTCGACAGGGGATGTGACTGAAACTTTCTTT. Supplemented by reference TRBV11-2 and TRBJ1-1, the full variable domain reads EAGVAQSPRYKIIEKRQSVAFWCNPISGHATLYWYQQILGQGPKLLIQFQNNGVVDDSQLPKDRFSAERLKGVDSTLKIQPAKLEDSAVYLCASSSTGDVTETFFGQGTRLTVV.

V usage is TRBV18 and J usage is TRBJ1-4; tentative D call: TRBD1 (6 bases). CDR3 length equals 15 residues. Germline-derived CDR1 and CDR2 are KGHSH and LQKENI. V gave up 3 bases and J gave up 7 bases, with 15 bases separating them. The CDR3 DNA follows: TGTGCCAGCTCACCGGGGGCCGCCCGAATTGAAAAACTGTTTTTT. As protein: CASSPGAARIEKLFF.

As DNA, the CDR3 is TGTGCCAGTAGTATTGGGGGAGAGGGTCCTTCTGGCTACACCTTC. It translates to CASSIGGEGPSGYTF. The chain carries TRBV19 and TRBJ1-2; perhaps TRBD1 as D (5 bases). CDR1 and CDR2 from the germline V gene are LNHDA and SQIVND (reference sequence). The CDR3 is 15 amino acids. Between the trimmed V and J ends, which lost 3 bases and 7 bases, there was a span of 18 bases.

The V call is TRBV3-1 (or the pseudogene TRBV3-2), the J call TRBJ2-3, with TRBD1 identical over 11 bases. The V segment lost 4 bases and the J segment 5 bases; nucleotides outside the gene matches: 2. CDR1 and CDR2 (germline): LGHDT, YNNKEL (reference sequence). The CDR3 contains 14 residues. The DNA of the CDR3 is TGTGCCAGCAGCCTCGGGACAGGGGGAGATACGCAGTATTTT. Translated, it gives CASSLGTGGDTQYF.

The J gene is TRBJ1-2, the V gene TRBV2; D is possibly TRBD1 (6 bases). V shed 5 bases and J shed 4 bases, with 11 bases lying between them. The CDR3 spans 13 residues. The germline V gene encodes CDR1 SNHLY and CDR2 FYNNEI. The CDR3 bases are TGTGCCAGCAGTCTACAGGGCGGCTATGGCTACACCTTC. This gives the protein CASSLQGGYGYTF.

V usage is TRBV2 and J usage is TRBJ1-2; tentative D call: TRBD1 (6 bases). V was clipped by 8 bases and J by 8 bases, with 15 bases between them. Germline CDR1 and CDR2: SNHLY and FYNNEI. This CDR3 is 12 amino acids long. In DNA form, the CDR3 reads TGTGCCAGCCCTAGGGGGTCCCACGGCTACACCTTC. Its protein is CASPRGSHGYTF.

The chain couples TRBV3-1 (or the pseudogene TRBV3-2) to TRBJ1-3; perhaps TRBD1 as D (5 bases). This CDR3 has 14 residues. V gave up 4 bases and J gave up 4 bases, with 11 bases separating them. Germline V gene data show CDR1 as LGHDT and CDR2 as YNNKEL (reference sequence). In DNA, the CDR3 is TGTGCCAGCAGCCCAGGGACGGGAGGAAACACCATATATTTT. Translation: CASSPGTGGNTIYF.

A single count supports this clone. This chain's CDR3 is CASSPDRDGAFF. As DNA, the CDR3 is TGTGCCAGCTCACCGGACAGGGATGGTGCTTTCTTT. The rearrangement uses TRBV18 and TRBJ1-1; 8 bases map to TRBD1. This CDR3 region has 12 residues. Germline assignment: CDR1 KGHSH and CDR2 LQKENI. Trimming took 3 bases from V and 11 from J; bases not matched to a gene: 5.